These 10 T cell receptor beta chains came from one sample sequenced in a study of tissue T cells after allogeneic stem cell transplantation. Libraries were prepared by immunoSEQ multiplex PCR; TCRdb keeps only in-frame clonotypes and omits some of them. The top ten hold roughly 0.94% of the sample, which has about 15,000 clones, about 70% seen once. The specimen was spleen. These receptors came from a female BALB/c mouse in good health. Mouse MHC haplotype: H2-d.

With respect to this clone: Gene names are mouse gene names. Read coverage stops 1 residue before the CDR3 terminus; the germline J gene supplies the remainder. The chain recombines TRBV29 with TRBJ1-2, with TRBD1 identical over 8 bases. The CDR3 is 14 residues long. CDR1 and CDR2 from the germline V gene are MSHET and SYDVDS. The V segment lost 5 bases and the J segment 0 bases; nucleotides outside the gene matches: 2. CDR3 loop: CASSPGQANSDYTF. Incomplete CDR3 DNA: TGTGCTAGCAGTCCGGGACAGGCAAACTCCGACTACACC.

Comments on this clone: Germline and genes: mouse. The sequenced fragment ends 1 residue before the CDR3 boundary, so the rest is inferred from the germline J gene. The V gene is TRBV1, the J gene TRBJ1-1; D might be TRBD1 (6 bases). Trimming shortened V by 0 bases and J by 4 bases, and 9 bases separated the two germline ends. Germline lookup yields CDR1 NSQYPW and CDR2 LRSPGD (reference sequence). The CDR3 runs 14 residues. The CDR3 here is CTCSADKQGTEVFF. The CDR3 bases that were read are TGCACCTGCAGTGCAGATAAACAGGGCACAGAAGTCTTC. Variable domain in full (rest from reference TRBV1 and TRBJ1-1): VTLLEQNPRWRLVPRGQAVNLRCILKNSQYPWMSWYQQDLQKQLQWLFTLRSPGDKEVKSLPGADYLATRVTDTELRLQVANMSQGRTLYCTCSADKQGTEVFFGKGTRLTVV.

Turning to this clone: The gene symbols are mouse symbols. The CDR3 end lies 1 residue beyond the end of the read and is filled in from the germline J gene. This chain connects TRBV2 to TRBJ1-5, with 9 bases identical to TRBD1. V gave up 3 bases and J gave up 5 bases; unmatched junction bases: 2. Germline V CDR1 and CDR2: LGHNA, YSYQKL. CDR3 size: 14 residues. CDR3 DNA (partial): TGTGCCAGCAGCCACCGGGACAGGGACCAGGCTCCGCTT. It translates to CASSHRDRDQAPL. The CDR3 as a whole reads CASSHRDRDQAPLF. The variable domain in full, with the rest retrieved from reference TRBV2 and TRBJ1-5, is DPKIIQKPKYLVAVTGSEKILICEQYLGHNAMYWYRQSAKKPLEFMFSYSYQKLMDNQTASSRFQPQSSKKNHLDLQITALKPDDSATYFCASSHRDRDQAPLFGEGTRLSVL.

A note on this clone: Germline and genes: mouse. The missing CDR3 end, 1 residue past where the read stops, is filled in from the germline J gene. The chain carries TRBV5 and TRBJ2-5; possibly TRBD1 for D (5 bases). Trimming removed 5 bases from V and 0 bases from J, with 6 bases in between. The CDR3 has 13 residues. Germline CDR1 LGHNA, CDR2 YNLKQL (reference sequence). CDR3 bases read: TGTGCCAGCAGCGACAGTAACCAAGACACCCAGTAC. It translates to CASSDSNQDTQY. The entire CDR3 protein is CASSDSNQDTQYF.

On this clone itself: Gene names follow the mouse nomenclature. The read ends 1 residue early relative to the CDR3; the germline J gene fills the gap. The chain carries TRBV31 and TRBJ2-7; TRBD2 agrees at 9 bases. With V trimmed by 0 bases and J by 6 bases, 3 bases remained unmatched. The CDR3 loop spans 13 amino acids. Germline CDR1 is GKSSPN and CDR2 is SITVG. The CDR3 region is CAWSLLGGSEQYF. CDR3 bases read: TGTGCCTGGAGTCTTCTGGGGGGGTCTGAACAGTAC.

Of note for this clone: The germline and genes are mouse ones. The read ends 1 residue early relative to the CDR3; the germline J gene fills the gap. The V call is TRBV13-2, the J call TRBJ2-4, with 12 bases that match TRBD2. J gave up 5 bases and V 5 bases, and 9 bases lay outside the gene matches. This CDR3 spans 16 amino acids. Germline V gene data show CDR1 as NNHNN and CDR2 as SYGAGS (reference sequence). The CDR3 sequence is CASGDQGLGGGNTLYF. CDR3 bases read: TGTGCCAGCGGGGACCAGGGACTGGGGGGCGGAAACACCTTGTAC.

Details on this clone: Gene and germline names: mouse. The missing CDR3 end, 1 residue past where the read stops, is filled in from the germline J gene. The rearrangement uses TRBV4 and TRBJ1-2; possible D gene TRBD1, 5 bases. The CDR3 contains 12 residues. V was pared by 6 bases and J by 2 bases, with 7 bases between. Germline lookup yields CDR1 LGHDT and CDR2 YNNKQL (reference sequence). CDR3 residues: CASRYRNSDYTF. The part of the CDR3 DNA that was read is TGTGCCAGCAGATACAGGAACTCCGACTACACC.

A word on this clone: Genes and germline are mouse. The read finishes 1 residue shy of the CDR3 end, and the germline J gene is used to complete it. Distinct nucleotide sequences in the sample also encode this CDR3. The V gene is TRBV1, the J gene TRBJ2-2; 11 positions match TRBD2. Germline lookup yields CDR1 NSQYPW and CDR2 LRSPGD (reference sequence). CDR3 length: 15 residues. The V and J ends lost 4 bases and 4 bases, in that order; junction bases with no gene match: 2. The CDR3 loop reads CTCSGDWGGTGQLYF. The part of the CDR3 DNA that was read is TGCACCTGCAGTGGAGACTGGGGGGGCACCGGGCAGCTCTAC.

Concerning this clone: Gene names denote mouse genes. The CDR3 end lies 1 residue beyond the end of the read and is filled in from the germline J gene. The chain joins TRBV2 to TRBJ2-5; D is unresolved. The CDR3 consists of 14 residues. Germline values: CDR1 LGHNA, CDR2 YSYQKL. V dropped 0 bases and J dropped 6 bases, with 10 bases sitting between them. The CDR3 is CASSQELGRDTQYF. The DNA read from the CDR3 is TGTGCCAGCAGCCAAGAACTAGGGAGGGACACCCAGTAC.

Concerning this clone: Mouse germline and gene names are used. The sequence runs out 1 residue before the end of the CDR3; the remainder is reconstructed from the germline J gene. This chain connects TRBV31 to TRBJ2-7, with a weak D call TRBD2 (6 bases). Trimming removed 4 bases from V and 4 bases from J, with 11 bases in between. The CDR3 contains 12 residues. Germline V lookup: CDR1 GKSSPN, CDR2 SITVG. The CDR3 is CAWIRDFYEQYF. Incomplete CDR3 DNA: TGTGCCTGGATCCGGGACTTTTATGAACAGTAC.